The 9 T cell receptor beta chains below all came from one sample that was sequenced in a study of cytomegalovirus exposure and HLA in healthy donors. Primers for the PCR totalled 60 Vbeta and 13 Jbeta. Produced via immunoSEQ multiplex PCR; TCRdb's table is partial and in-frame only. Of around 50,000 clones detected, 55% to 80% appear once; the ten largest clones hold about 22%. Sequenced: PBMCs. The source of these receptors is a woman aged 50 to 60 in good health and CMV-seropositive.

This clone was seen a handful of times. This chain uses TRBV28 with TRBJ2-1; 10 nucleotides line up with TRBD2. The germline V gene has CDR1 MDHEN and CDR2 SYDVKM. V shed 8 bases, J shed 0 bases, and the junction held 10 bases outside the gene matches. The CDR3 is 17 amino acids. Here the CDR3 DNA reads TGTGCCAGCCTGGGACTAGCGTCACAATACTCCTACAATGAGCAGTTCTTC. Protein: CASLGLASQYSYNEQFF.

The chain carries TRBV11-2 and TRBJ1-4, with 10 bases fitting TRBD1. This CDR3 has 15 residues. Germline V lookup: CDR1 SGHAT, CDR2 FQNNGV. Losses at the gene ends were 7 bases for V and 7 bases for J; bases not matched to a gene: 9. CDR3 loop: CASTPRRTGGEKLFF. The CDR3 bases are TGTGCCAGCACCCCCCGCCGGACAGGGGGTGAAAAACTGTTTTTT.

This clone has only one observation. The chain employs TRBV27 and TRBJ2-6, with 7 bases aligning to TRBD1. This CDR3 has 21 amino acids. The germline V gene has CDR1 MNHEY and CDR2 SMNVEV (reference sequence). The ends lost 0 bases at V and 0 bases at J; junction bases unmatched: 14. The CDR3 loop is CASSLSPAAGGFASGANVLTF. The CDR3 nucleotides are TGTGCCAGCAGTTTATCGCCGGCGGCAGGGGGTTTCGCCTCTGGGGCCAACGTCCTGACTTTC.

This rearrangement joins TRBV25-1 to TRBJ1-1; possible D gene TRBD1, 5 bases. Trimming shortened V by 2 bases and J by 8 bases, and 12 bases separated the two germline ends. Germline-derived CDR1 and CDR2 are MGHDK and SYGVNS. This CDR3 comprises 13 residues. CDR3 amino acids: CASSEGGGPEAFF. CDR3 nucleotide sequence: TGTGCCAGCAGTGAAGGGGGAGGCCCAGAAGCTTTCTTT.

This clone has only a few counts. This rearrangement joins TRBV4-1 to TRBJ1-4, with TRBD1 identical over 9 bases. This CDR3 spans 17 amino acids. The V segment lost 1 base and the J segment 8 bases; nucleotides outside the gene matches: 11. The V gene's germline CDR1 is MGHRA and CDR2 YSYEKL. CDR3 coding DNA: TGCGCCAGCAGCCAAGTCCCGGGACAGGGATTGGGAGAAAAACTGTTTTTT. As protein: CASSQVPGQGLGEKLFF.

The DNA for the CDR3 is TGCAGCGTTGTTCTCCTTCTGGACAGTCAAGAGACCCAGTACTTC. It encodes CSVVLLLDSQETQYF. The chain carries TRBV29-1 and TRBJ2-5; D possibly corresponds to TRBD1 (6 bases). The V end was cut by 4 bases, the J end by 2 bases, with 17 bases between. The CDR3 extends over 15 amino acids. CDR1 and CDR2 (germline): SQVTM, ANQGSEA. Together with reference TRBV29-1 and TRBJ2-5, the CDR3 gives the full variable domain: SAVISQKPSRDICQRGTSLTIQCQVDSQVTMMFWYRQQPGQSLTLIATANQGSEATYESGFVIDKFPISRPNLTFSTLTVSNMSPEDSSIYLCSVVLLLDSQETQYFGPGTRLLVL.

CDR3 amino acids: CASRDRYSTDTQYF. The CDR3 DNA is TGTGCCAGCAGAGACAGGTATAGCACAGATACGCAGTATTTT. V is TRBV27 and J is TRBJ2-3; a possible D gene is TRBD1 (6 bases). There are 14 residues in the CDR3. The V end lost 6 bases, the J end lost 0 bases, and 10 bases lay between the germline ends. Looked up from germline, CDR1 is MNHEY and CDR2 is SMNVEV (reference sequence).

The genes are TRBV2 and TRBJ2-7; 8 bases are shared with TRBD2. The V gene end was trimmed by 6 bases and the J gene end by 8 bases; junction bases not matched to a gene: 9. This CDR3 has 13 amino acids. The germline gives CDR1 SNHLY, CDR2 FYNNEI. CDR3 protein: CASRRLAQTKQYF. For the CDR3, the DNA is TGTGCCAGCAGAAGACTAGCGCAAACGAAGCAGTACTTC.

About this clone: The conserved closing phenylalanine or tryptophan is absent in this CDR3, likely reflecting a read error. The DNA is omitted, as the CDR3 cannot be located on it reliably, and the CDR3 follows TCRdb's listing. V usage is TRBV20-1 and J usage is TRBJ1-4. The CDR3 comprises 9 residues, both ends counted. Germline lookup yields CDR1 DFQATT and CDR2 SNEGSKA (reference sequence). The CDR3 protein is CSAPRGDRV.